The 20 T cell receptor beta chains listed next were all sequenced from one sample in a study of CD8+ T cells in alopecia areata. Sequencing used cDNA as its template, made by extracting RNA and reverse transcribing it. This table comes from immunoSEQ multiplex PCR, and its TCRdb copy is limited to in-frame clones, with some not included. The sample carries around 98,000 clones, 40% to 55% recorded once. Sequenced input: CD4+ T cells sorted from blood. These receptors were collected from a human donor with alopecia areata.

The CDR3 DNA is TGCAGCGTTGAAGATCCCGCACAGCGTAACTCCTACGAGCAGTACTTC. Its protein product is CSVEDPAQRNSYEQYF. This rearrangement joins TRBV29-1 to TRBJ2-7; D is unresolved. The CDR3 contains 16 residues. The V end was cut by 0 bases, the J end by 0 bases, with 15 bases between. Germline V gene lookup returns CDR1 SQVTM and CDR2 ANQGSEA.

The rearrangement links TRBV4-1 to TRBJ2-7, with D possibly being TRBD1 (5 bases). Germline V gene data show CDR1 as MGHRA and CDR2 as YSYEKL. The CDR3 totals 13 residues. The V end was cut by 4 bases, the J end by 2 bases, with 9 bases between. CDR3 in amino acids: CASSRQGAYEQYF. CDR3 coding DNA: TGCGCCAGCAGCCGCCAGGGCGCCTACGAGCAGTACTTC.

J is TRBJ2-7 and V is TRBV28, with D perhaps given as TRBD1 or TRBD2 (10 bases each). The CDR3 runs 17 residues. The germline gives CDR1 MDHEN, CDR2 SYDVKM. V lost 5 bases to trimming and J lost 7 bases, with 27 bases between them. The CDR3 is CASSPGTGVLAGAEQYF. As DNA, the CDR3 is TGTGCCAGCAGTCCCGGGACAGGGGTCCTAGCGGGAGCTGAGCAGTACTTC.

The chain combines TRBV30 with TRBJ1-1, with D possibly TRBD1 on 5 matching bases. The CDR3 has 13 amino acids. The germline V gene has CDR1 GTSNPN and CDR2 SVGIG (reference sequence). The V gene lost 0 bases and the J gene lost 5 bases, with 10 bases spanning the gap. CDR3 DNA sequence: TGTGCCTGGAGTGTATCCCGGGGGACTGAAGCTTTCTTT. It encodes CAWSVSRGTEAFF.

The rearrangement joins TRBV7-9 to TRBJ1-5; 11 nucleotides align to TRBD1. J gave up 5 bases and V 1 base, and 4 bases lay outside the gene matches. Germline values: CDR1 SEHNR, CDR2 FQNEAQ (reference sequence). This CDR3 spans 16 amino acids. CDR3 sequence: CASSLGLGQGDQPQHF. CDR3 DNA sequence: TGTGCCAGCAGCTTAGGGTTGGGACAGGGGGATCAGCCCCAGCATTTT.

This clone has only a few counts. This chain connects TRBV7-8 to TRBJ2-7; 7 nucleotides line up with TRBD2. The ends lost 0 bases at V and 3 bases at J; junction bases unmatched: 2. The V gene's germline CDR1 is SGHVS and CDR2 FQNEAQ. The CDR3 contains 14 residues. DNA for the CDR3: TGTGCCAGCAGCTTAGCCCGCGGGAGCTACGAGCAGTACGTC. Protein: CASSLARGSYEQYV.

To note about this clone: Other DNA variants within this sample encode the same CDR3. CDR3 coding DNA: TGCAGCGCAACCGGGACAGGAGGAGAGACCCAGTACTTC. Its translation is CSATGTGGETQYF. The J gene is TRBJ2-5, the V gene TRBV29-1; 8 bases are shared with TRBD1. The germline V gene has CDR1 SQVTM and CDR2 ANQGSEA. The CDR3 is 13 residues long. Germline trimming cut 7 bases from V and 4 bases from J; bases unmatched to any gene: 8. The complete variable domain, with remaining parts taken from reference TRBV29-1 and TRBJ2-5, reads SAVISQKPSRDICQRGTSLTIQCQVDSQVTMMFWYRQQPGQSLTLIATANQGSEATYESGFVIDKFPISRPNLTFSTLTVSNMSPEDSSIYLCSATGTGGETQYFGPGTRLLVL.

This chain connects TRBV5-1 to TRBJ2-2; 10 bases fit TRBD2. Per the germline V gene, CDR1 is SGHRS and CDR2 is YFSETQ. Trimming took 2 bases from V and 4 from J; bases not matched to a gene: 5. The CDR3 loop spans 16 amino acids. In nucleotides, the CDR3 is TGCGCCAGCAGCTTACCCGCTAGCGGGGGCACCGGGGAGCTGTTTTTT. Amino acids: CASSLPASGGTGELFF.

This clone was seen a handful of times. The chain links TRBV29-1 to TRBJ2-7; no definite D call. V was pared by 5 bases and J by 3 bases, with 14 bases between. Germline V gives CDR1 SQVTM, CDR2 ANQGSEA. The CDR3 runs to 13 residues. The CDR3 DNA is TGCAGCGTTAGTGAGACGGTGGGCTACGAGCAGTACTTC. Translation gives CSVSETVGYEQYF.

This chain joins TRBV29-1 and TRBJ2-2; D uncertain. V was clipped by 1 base and J by 6 bases, with 6 bases between them. The germline V gene encodes CDR1 SQVTM and CDR2 ANQGSEA. This CDR3 region has 12 residues. The CDR3 sequence is CSVEVLAGELFF. In DNA form, the CDR3 reads TGCAGCGTTGAAGTTTTAGCCGGGGAGCTGTTTTTT.

The chain links TRBV30 to TRBJ2-1, with TRBD1 identical over 7 bases. Trimming took 4 bases from V and 7 from J; bases not matched to a gene: 7. Per the germline V gene, CDR1 is GTSNPN and CDR2 is SVGIG (reference sequence). This CDR3 is built from 13 residues. CDR3 nucleotide sequence: TGTGCCTGGACAGAAACAGGGGAGAATGAGCAGTTCTTC. Its protein product is CAWTETGENEQFF.

Sample share makes this clone medium-sized (0.01 to 0.1%). This chain links TRBV14 with TRBJ2-1; 11 nucleotides agree with TRBD1. With V trimmed by 4 bases and J by 2 bases, 10 bases remained unmatched. The CDR3 is 18 amino acids. Per germline, CDR1 SGHDN and CDR2 FVKESK. The CDR3 DNA is TGTGCCAGCAGCCCCGGAGGACAGGGGGCGAGCACCTACAATGAGCAGTTCTTC. Translation gives CASSPGGQGASTYNEQFF. Complete variable domain (other parts from reference TRBV14 and TRBJ2-1): EAGVTQFPSHSVIEKGQTVTLRCDPISGHDNLYWYRRVMGKEIKFLLHFVKESKQDESGMPNNRFLAERTGGTYSTLKVQPAELEDSGVYFCASSPGGQGASTYNEQFFGPGTRLTVL.

The chain recombines TRBV29-1 with TRBJ2-1; 9 nucleotides match TRBD2. Per germline, CDR1 SQVTM and CDR2 ANQGSEA. CDR3 size: 17 residues. V was pared by 0 bases and J by 6 bases, with 12 bases of the junction left unmatched. In nucleotides, the CDR3 is TGCAGCGTTGAAGATTCGGGGGCTAGCGGGATGGTCAATGAGCAGTTCTTC. The encoded protein is CSVEDSGASGMVNEQFF.

By frequency in the sample, this clone is medium-sized. Other DNA sequences from this sample encode an identical CDR3 as well. The chain combines TRBV28 with TRBJ2-5; 7 positions match TRBD2. The length of the CDR3 is 13 residues. Trimming took 6 bases from V and 1 from J; bases not matched to a gene: 2. The germline V gene encodes CDR1 MDHEN and CDR2 SYDVKM. For the CDR3, the DNA is TGTGCCAGCAGGCCGGGAGGCCAAGAGACCCAGTACTTC. It codes for CASRPGGQETQYF.

In its sample, this clone was seen a few times. The gene calls are TRBV5-1 and TRBJ2-1, with 9 bases identical to TRBD1. The CDR3 is 14 amino acids. V trimming: 5 bases; J trimming: 7 bases; junction bases outside the gene matches: 7. Germline CDR1 reads SGHRS; CDR2 reads YFSETQ. CDR3 DNA sequence: TGCGCCAGCAGACCGGGACAGGGTAGTAATGAGCAGTTCTTC. This codes for CASRPGQGSNEQFF.

V usage is TRBV7-2 and J usage is TRBJ1-1; 11 nucleotides agree with TRBD1. Unmatched junction bases numbered 8, after V lost 6 bases and J lost 5 bases. CDR1 and CDR2 (germline): SGHTA, FQGNSA. The CDR3 loop spans 15 amino acids. As DNA, the CDR3 is TGTGCCAGCAGGGGGGACAGGGGGTATTGGACTGAAGCTTTCTTT. As protein: CASRGDRGYWTEAFF.

The chain joins TRBV11-2 to TRBJ2-3; 9 bases map to TRBD2. The germline V gene encodes CDR1 SGHAT and CDR2 FQNNGV. The CDR3 runs to 15 residues. With V trimmed by 5 bases and J by 5 bases, 8 bases remained unmatched. The CDR3 DNA reads TGTGCCAGCAGCGGGCCTAGCGGGGATGGAGATACGCAGTATTTT. It translates to CASSGPSGDGDTQYF.

This chain connects TRBV4-1 to TRBJ2-6, with 9 bases fitting TRBD1. Germline assignment: CDR1 MGHRA and CDR2 YSYEKL. The CDR3 is 18 amino acids. J lost 0 bases, V lost 4 bases, and 7 bases had no gene match. CDR3 amino acids: CASSPTGTGLSGANVLTF. CDR3 DNA: TGCGCCAGCAGCCCAACCGGGACAGGGCTCTCTGGGGCCAACGTCCTGACTTTC.

A few counts support this clone. This specimen includes other DNA sequences encoding the same CDR3. The chain carries TRBV7-2 and TRBJ2-7; D unclear. Germline lookup yields CDR1 SGHTA and CDR2 FQGNSA. This CDR3 spans 11 amino acids. Trimming shortened V by 5 bases and J by 0 bases, and 2 bases separated the two germline ends. The CDR3 nucleotides are TGTGCCAGCAGCCCCTCCTACGAGCAGTACTTC. This encodes CASSPSYEQYF.

V is TRBV2 and J is TRBJ1-1; 8 nucleotides match TRBD1. Germline V gene lookup returns CDR1 SNHLY and CDR2 FYNNEI. There are 14 residues in the CDR3. V was pared by 7 bases and J by 1 base, with 5 bases of the junction left unmatched. The CDR3 protein is CASTAGTGNTEAFF. CDR3 DNA: TGTGCCAGCACTGCCGGGACAGGGAACACTGAAGCTTTCTTT. The variable domain in full, with the rest retrieved from reference TRBV2 and TRBJ1-1, is EPEVTQTPSHQVTQMGQEVILRCVPISNHLYFYWYRQILGQKVEFLVSFYNNEISEKSEIFDDQFSVERPDGSNFTLKIRSTKLEDSAMYFCASTAGTGNTEAFFGQGTRLTVV.